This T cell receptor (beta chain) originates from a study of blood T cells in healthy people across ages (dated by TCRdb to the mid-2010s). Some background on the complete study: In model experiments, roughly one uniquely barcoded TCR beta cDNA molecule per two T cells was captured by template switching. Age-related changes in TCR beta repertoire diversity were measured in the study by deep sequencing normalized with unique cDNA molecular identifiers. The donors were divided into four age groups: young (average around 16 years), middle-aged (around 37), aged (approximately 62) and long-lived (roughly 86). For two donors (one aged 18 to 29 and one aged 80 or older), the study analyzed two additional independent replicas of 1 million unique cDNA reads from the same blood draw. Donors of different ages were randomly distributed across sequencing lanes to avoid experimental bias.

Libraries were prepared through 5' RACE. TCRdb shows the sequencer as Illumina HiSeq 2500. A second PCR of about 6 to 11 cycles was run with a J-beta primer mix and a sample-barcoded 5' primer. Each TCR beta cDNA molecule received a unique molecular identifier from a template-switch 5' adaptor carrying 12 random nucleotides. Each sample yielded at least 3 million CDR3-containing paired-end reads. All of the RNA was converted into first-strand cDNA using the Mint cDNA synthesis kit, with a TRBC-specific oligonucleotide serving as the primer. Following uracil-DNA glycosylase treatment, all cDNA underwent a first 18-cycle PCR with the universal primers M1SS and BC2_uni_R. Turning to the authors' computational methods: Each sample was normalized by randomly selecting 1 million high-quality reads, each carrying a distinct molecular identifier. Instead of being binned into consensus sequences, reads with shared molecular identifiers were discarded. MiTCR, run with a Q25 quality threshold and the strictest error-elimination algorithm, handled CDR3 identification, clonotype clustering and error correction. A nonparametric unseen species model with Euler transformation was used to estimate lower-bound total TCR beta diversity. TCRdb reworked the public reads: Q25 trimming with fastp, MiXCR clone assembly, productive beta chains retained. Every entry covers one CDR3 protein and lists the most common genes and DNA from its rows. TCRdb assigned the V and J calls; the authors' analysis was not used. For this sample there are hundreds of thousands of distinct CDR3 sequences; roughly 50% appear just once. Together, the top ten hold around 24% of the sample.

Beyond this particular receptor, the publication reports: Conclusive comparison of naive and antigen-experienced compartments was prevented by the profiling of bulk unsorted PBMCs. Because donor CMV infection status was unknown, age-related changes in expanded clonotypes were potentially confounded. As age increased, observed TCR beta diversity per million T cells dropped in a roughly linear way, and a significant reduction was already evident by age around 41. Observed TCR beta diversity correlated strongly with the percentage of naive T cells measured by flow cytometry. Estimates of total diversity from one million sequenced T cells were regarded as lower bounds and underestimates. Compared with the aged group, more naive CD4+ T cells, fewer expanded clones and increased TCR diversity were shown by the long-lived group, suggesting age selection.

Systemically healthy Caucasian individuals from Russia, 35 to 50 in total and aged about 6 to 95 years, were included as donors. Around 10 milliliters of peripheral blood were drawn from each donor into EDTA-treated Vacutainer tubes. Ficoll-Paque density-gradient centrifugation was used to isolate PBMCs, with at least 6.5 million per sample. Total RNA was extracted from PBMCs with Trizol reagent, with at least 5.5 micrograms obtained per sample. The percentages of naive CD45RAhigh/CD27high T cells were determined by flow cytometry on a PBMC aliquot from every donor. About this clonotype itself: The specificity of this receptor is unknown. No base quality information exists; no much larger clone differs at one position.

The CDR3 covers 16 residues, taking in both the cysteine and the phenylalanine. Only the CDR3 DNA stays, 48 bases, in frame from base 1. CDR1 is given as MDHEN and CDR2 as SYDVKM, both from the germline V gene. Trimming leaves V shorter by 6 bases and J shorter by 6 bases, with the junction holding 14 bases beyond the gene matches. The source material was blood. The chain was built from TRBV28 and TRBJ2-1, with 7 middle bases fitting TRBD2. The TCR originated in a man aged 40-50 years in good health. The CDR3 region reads CASRETGGSQINEQFF. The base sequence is TGTGCCAGCAGGGAAACAGGCGGGAGTCAGATCAATGAGCAGTTCTTC.